These 15 T cell receptor beta chains came from one sample sequenced in a study of blood T cell repertoires in COVID-19. Data came from immunoSEQ multiplex PCR; TCRdb stores just in-frame clones and leaves some out. The sample carries 250,000 to 300,000 clones, over 70% recorded once. Sequencing was performed on peripheral blood. Source of these receptors: a woman in her thirties or forties who had recovered from COVID-19.

The CDR3 nucleotides are TGTGCCTGGAGGGAGATAATTACCACAGGGGTCCATGGCTACACCTTC. Residues: CAWREIITTGVHGYTF. This sequence joins TRBV30 and TRBJ1-2; 7 bases agree with TRBD1. The CDR3 covers 16 residues. V lost 3 bases to trimming and J lost 6 bases; unmatched junction nucleotides: 16. Looked up from germline, CDR1 is GTSNPN and CDR2 is SVGIG (reference sequence).

The rearrangement joins TRBV19 to TRBJ1-2; D might be TRBD1 (6 bases). The CDR3 is 15 residues long. Germline values: CDR1 LNHDA, CDR2 SQIVND (reference sequence). The V gene lost 3 bases and the J gene lost 5 bases, with 16 bases spanning the gap. The CDR3 DNA reads TGTGCCAGTAGTATTCTGGCAGGGGTTTGGTATGGCTACACCTTC. Translation gives CASSILAGVWYGYTF.

The chain uses TRBV7-9 and TRBJ2-3; the match to TRBD2 covers 14 bases. With V trimmed by 3 bases and J by 0 bases, 2 bases remained unmatched. Germline CDR1 SEHNR, CDR2 FQNEAQ (reference sequence). The CDR3 has 17 residues. CDR3 protein: CASSFGTSGGSTDTQYF. The CDR3 coding sequence is TGTGCCAGCAGCTTTGGGACTAGCGGGGGAAGCACAGATACGCAGTATTTT.

The chain combines TRBV3-1 (or the pseudogene TRBV3-2) with TRBJ2-4, with 9 bases identical to TRBD2. Trimming cost V 2 bases and J 12 bases; bases outside gene matches: 5. The length of the CDR3 is 13 residues. CDR1 and CDR2 (germline): LGHDT, YNNKEL (reference sequence). DNA for the CDR3: TGTGCCAGCAGCCAACGACTAGCGGTCGATCAGTACTTC. It encodes CASSQRLAVDQYF.

The CDR3 is CASSYSRDRGYNEQFF. CDR3 DNA sequence: TGTGCCAGCAGTTACTCGAGGGACAGGGGGTACAATGAGCAGTTCTTC. This chain uses TRBV6-2 or TRBV6-3 with TRBJ2-1, with 11 bases aligning to TRBD1. CDR1 is MNHEY and CDR2 is SVGEGT in the germline V gene. Losses at the gene ends were 0 bases for V and 4 bases for J; bases not matched to a gene: 2. This CDR3 is 16 amino acids long.

V and J are TRBV10-3 and TRBJ1-5, with 9 bases identical to TRBD1. The ends lost 4 bases at V and 1 base at J; junction bases unmatched: 5. Per germline, CDR1 ENHRY and CDR2 SYGVKD. This CDR3 is built from 16 residues. CDR3 DNA: TGTGCCATCAGTGCTACAGGGGGCGCGAGCAATCAGCCCCAGCATTTT. This translates into CAISATGGASNQPQHF.

The chain combines TRBV7-9 with TRBJ1-5; TRBD1 might be the D (6 bases). The V gene lost 4 bases and the J gene lost 7 bases, with 14 bases spanning the gap. The germline V gene has CDR1 SEHNR and CDR2 FQNEAQ (reference sequence). This CDR3 is 14 amino acids long. The CDR3 DNA follows: TGTGCCAGCAGCTCACAGGGTATTGGCCAGCCCCAGCATTTT. Translating it yields CASSSQGIGQPQHF. Complete variable domain (other parts from reference TRBV7-9 and TRBJ1-5): DTGVSQNPRHKITKRGQNVTFRCDPISEHNRLYWYRQTLGQGPEFLTYFQNEAQLEKSRLLSDRFSAERPKGSFSTLEIQRTEQGDSAMYLCASSSQGIGQPQHFGDGTRLSIL.

This sequence joins TRBV7-6 and TRBJ2-2; possibly TRBD2 for D (5 bases). V was clipped by 5 bases and J by 6 bases, with 19 bases between them. This CDR3 is built from 16 residues. Germline V gene lookup returns CDR1 SGHVS and CDR2 FNYEAQ. DNA of the CDR3: TGTGCCAGCAGCCCGAGGGCGGGTGAGGACGCCGGGGAGCTGTTTTTT. Protein: CASSPRAGEDAGELFF.

This chain uses TRBV2 with TRBJ1-2; D is perhaps TRBD1 (6 bases). The CDR3 loop spans 15 amino acids. Trimming removed 6 bases at V and 4 bases at J, with 18 bases between. CDR1 is SNHLY and CDR2 is FYNNEI in the germline V gene. The CDR3: CASRNEGVLGYGYTF. The CDR3 DNA is TGTGCCAGCAGAAACGAGGGGGTTTTAGGCTATGGCTACACCTTC.

Written as DNA, the CDR3 is TGTGCCAGCAGTTTTCTCCCGTGGATAGCGGGAGGGACCGGGGAGCTGTTTTTT. The encoded protein is CASSFLPWIAGGTGELFF. This chain connects TRBV27 to TRBJ2-2; 11 positions match TRBD2. V gave up 3 bases and J gave up 5 bases; unmatched junction bases: 11. From germline, CDR1 is MNHEY and CDR2 SMNVEV (reference sequence). The CDR3 is made up of 18 amino acids.

Remarks on this clone: This sample also contains other DNA sequences that code for the same CDR3. V usage is TRBV18 and J usage is TRBJ2-2; no clear D gene. Germline-derived CDR1 and CDR2 are KGHSH and LQKENI. With 3 bases removed from V and 4 bases from J, the gap between germline ends came to 3 bases. This CDR3 is 12 amino acids long. CDR3 sequence reads: CASSPRTGELFF. CDR3 bases: TGTGCCAGCTCACCCCGCACCGGGGAGCTGTTTTTT.

The chain joins TRBV2 to TRBJ1-2; D may be TRBD1 (6 bases). The germline gives CDR1 SNHLY, CDR2 FYNNEI. The length of the CDR3 is 12 residues. The ends were cut back, 7 bases at V and 4 bases at J, with 10 bases in the middle. The CDR3 bases are TGTGCCAGCATGAGGGGGAGCTATGGCTACACCTTC. Translating gives CASMRGSYGYTF.

The chain is built from TRBV28 and TRBJ2-5; TRBD2 agrees at 9 bases. Losses at the gene ends were 11 bases for V and 5 bases for J; bases not matched to a gene: 12. CDR1 and CDR2 (germline): MDHEN, SYDVKM. The CDR3 extends over 14 amino acids. The CDR3 region is CAASGASRVETQYF. As DNA, the CDR3 is TGTGCCGCTAGCGGGGCCTCAAGGGTGGAGACCCAGTACTTC. Combining the CDR3 with reference TRBV28 and TRBJ2-5 gives the whole variable domain DVKVTQSSRYLVKRTGEKVFLECVQDMDHENMFWYRQDPGLGLRLIYFSYDVKMKEKGDIPEGYSVSREKKERFSLILESASTNQTSMYLCAASGASRVETQYFGPGTRLLVL.

A few counts support this clone. The chain recombines TRBV3-1 (or the pseudogene TRBV3-2) with TRBJ1-1, with TRBD1 as a possible D gene (6 bases). Per germline, CDR1 LGHDT and CDR2 YNNKEL (reference sequence). The CDR3 consists of 13 residues. Trimming took off 4 bases at V and 8 bases at J, with 14 bases between the two ends. In nucleotides, the CDR3 is TGTGCCAGCAGCCGACGCGGGGGCGGGGAAGCTTTCTTT. Protein sequence: CASSRRGGGEAFF.

The chain joins TRBV10-2 to TRBJ2-7, with 9 bases that match TRBD2. Germline-derived CDR1 and CDR2 are WSHSY and SAAADI. Unmatched junction bases numbered 12, after V lost 10 bases and J lost 2 bases. The length of the CDR3 is 15 residues. CDR3 sequence reads: CAIPGAGGPAYEQYF. The CDR3 DNA is TGCGCCATCCCAGGGGCGGGGGGGCCCGCCTACGAGCAGTACTTC.